This TCR beta chain was captured in a study of shared clonotypes between healthy human individuals. The table came from immunoSEQ multiplex PCR; TCRdb's copy has only in-frame clones and leaves some out. The table records some 500,000 clones, about 96% of them present only once. Only Caucasian adults living in Nashville, Tennessee served as donors. The TCR was taken from a woman aged 25 to 45 in good health. What was sequenced was naive CD4+ T cells sorted from blood. The subset here: CD45RA+ positively selected.

CDR3 protein: CASSLDGVSSYEQYF. As DNA, the CDR3 is TGTGCCAGCAGCTTAGATGGGGTTAGCTCCTACGAGCAGTACTTC. V usage is TRBV7-9 and J usage is TRBJ2-7; D is ambiguous. The germline V gene encodes CDR1 SEHNR and CDR2 FQNEAQ (reference sequence). The CDR3 extends over 15 amino acids. V was trimmed by 1 base and J by 0 bases, leaving 10 bases between them.